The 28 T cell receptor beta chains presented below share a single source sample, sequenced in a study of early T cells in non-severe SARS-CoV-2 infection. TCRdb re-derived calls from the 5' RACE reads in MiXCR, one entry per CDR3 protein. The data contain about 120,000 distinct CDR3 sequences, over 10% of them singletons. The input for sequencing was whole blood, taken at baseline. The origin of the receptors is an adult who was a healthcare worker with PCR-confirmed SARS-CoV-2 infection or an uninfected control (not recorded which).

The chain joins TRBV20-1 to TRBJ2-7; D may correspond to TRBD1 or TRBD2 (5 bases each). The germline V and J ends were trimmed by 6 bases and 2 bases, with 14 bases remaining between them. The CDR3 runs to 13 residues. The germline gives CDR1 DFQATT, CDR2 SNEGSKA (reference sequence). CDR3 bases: TGCAGTGCCCACGGGACGAGGACCTACGAGCAGTACTTC. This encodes CSAHGTRTYEQYF.

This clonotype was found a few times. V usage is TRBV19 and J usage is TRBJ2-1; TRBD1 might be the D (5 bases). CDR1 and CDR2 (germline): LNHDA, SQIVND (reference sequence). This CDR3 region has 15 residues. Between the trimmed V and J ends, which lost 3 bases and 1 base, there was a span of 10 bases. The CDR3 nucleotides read TGTGCCAGTAGTATGATACAGGCGTCCTACAATGAGCAGTTCTTC. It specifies CASSMIQASYNEQFF.

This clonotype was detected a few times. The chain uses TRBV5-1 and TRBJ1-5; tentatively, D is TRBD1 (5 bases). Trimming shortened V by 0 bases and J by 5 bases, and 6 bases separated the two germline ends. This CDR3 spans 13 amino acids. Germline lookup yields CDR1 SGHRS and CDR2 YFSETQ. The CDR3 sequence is CASSLATDQPQHF. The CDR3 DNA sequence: TGCGCCAGCAGCTTGGCGACAGATCAGCCCCAGCATTTT.

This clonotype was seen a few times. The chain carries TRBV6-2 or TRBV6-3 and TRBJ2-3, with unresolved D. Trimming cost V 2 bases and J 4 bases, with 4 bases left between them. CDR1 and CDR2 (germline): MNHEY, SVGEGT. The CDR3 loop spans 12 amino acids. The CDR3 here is CASSYRPDTQYF. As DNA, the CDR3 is TGTGCCAGCAGTTACCGGCCAGATACGCAGTATTTT.

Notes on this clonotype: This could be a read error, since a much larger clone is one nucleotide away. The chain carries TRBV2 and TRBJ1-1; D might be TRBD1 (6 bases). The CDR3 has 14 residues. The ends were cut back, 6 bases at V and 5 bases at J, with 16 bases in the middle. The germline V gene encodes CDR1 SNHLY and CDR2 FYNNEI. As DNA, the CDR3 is TGTGCCAGCAGGGGGACAAGGGCAGGAACTGAAGCTTTCTTT. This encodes CASRGTRAGTEAFF.

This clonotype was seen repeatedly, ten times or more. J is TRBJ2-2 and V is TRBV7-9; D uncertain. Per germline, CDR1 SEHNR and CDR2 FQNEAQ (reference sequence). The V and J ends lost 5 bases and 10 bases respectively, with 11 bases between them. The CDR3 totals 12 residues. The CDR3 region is CASSPQSVELFF. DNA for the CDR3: TGTGCCAGCAGCCCACAGTCGGTGGAGCTGTTTTTT.

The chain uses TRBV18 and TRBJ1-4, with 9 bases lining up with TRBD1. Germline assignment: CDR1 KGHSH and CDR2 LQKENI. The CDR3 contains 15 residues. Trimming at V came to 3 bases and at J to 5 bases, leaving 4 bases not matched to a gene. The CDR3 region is CASSPGTGTNEKLFF. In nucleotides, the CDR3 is TGTGCCAGCTCACCCGGGACAGGGACGAATGAAAAACTGTTTTTT.

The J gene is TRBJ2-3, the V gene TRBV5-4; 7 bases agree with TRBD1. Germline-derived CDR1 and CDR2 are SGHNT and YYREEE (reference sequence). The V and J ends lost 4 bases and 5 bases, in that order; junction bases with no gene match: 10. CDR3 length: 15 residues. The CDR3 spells CASSPADRVGDTQYF. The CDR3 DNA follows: TGTGCCAGCAGCCCAGCTGACAGGGTCGGAGATACGCAGTATTTT.

This chain's CDR3 is CASSSGLDMGYTF. CDR3 nucleotide sequence: TGTGCCAGCAGTTCCGGACTCGACATGGGCTACACCTTC. This rearrangement joins TRBV12-3 or TRBV12-4 to TRBJ1-2; no definite D call. V dropped 4 bases and J dropped 8 bases, with 14 bases sitting between them. The CDR3 sequence is 13 residues long.

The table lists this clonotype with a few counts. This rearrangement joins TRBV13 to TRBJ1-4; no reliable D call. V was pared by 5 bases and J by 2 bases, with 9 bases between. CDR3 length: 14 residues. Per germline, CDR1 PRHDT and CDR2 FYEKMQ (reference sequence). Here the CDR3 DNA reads TGTGCCAGCAGCGGGGAGCCCACTAATGAAAAACTGTTTTTT. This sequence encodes CASSGEPTNEKLFF.

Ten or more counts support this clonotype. CDR3 residues: CASSLQTDNNEQFF. The CDR3 nucleotides read TGTGCCAGCAGCTTACAAACTGACAACAATGAGCAGTTCTTC. The chain is built from TRBV11-2 and TRBJ2-1; no clear D gene. The V end was cut by 2 bases, the J end by 5 bases, with 10 bases between. The CDR3 runs to 14 residues. From germline, CDR1 is SGHAT and CDR2 FQNNGV.

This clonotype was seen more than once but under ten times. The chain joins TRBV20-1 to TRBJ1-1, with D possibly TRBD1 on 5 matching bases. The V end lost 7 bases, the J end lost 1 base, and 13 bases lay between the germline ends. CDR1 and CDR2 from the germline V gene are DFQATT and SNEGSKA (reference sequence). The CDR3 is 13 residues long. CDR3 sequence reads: CSVWQGSNTEAFF. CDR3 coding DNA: TGCAGTGTGTGGCAGGGTTCGAACACTGAAGCTTTCTTT.

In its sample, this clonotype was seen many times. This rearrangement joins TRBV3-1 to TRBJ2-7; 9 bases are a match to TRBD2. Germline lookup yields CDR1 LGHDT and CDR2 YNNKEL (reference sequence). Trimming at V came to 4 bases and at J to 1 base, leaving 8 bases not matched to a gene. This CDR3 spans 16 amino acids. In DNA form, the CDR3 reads TGTGCCAGCAGCCCTCCGGGCGGGGGGGCTTCCTACGAGCAGTACTTC. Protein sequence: CASSPPGGGASYEQYF.

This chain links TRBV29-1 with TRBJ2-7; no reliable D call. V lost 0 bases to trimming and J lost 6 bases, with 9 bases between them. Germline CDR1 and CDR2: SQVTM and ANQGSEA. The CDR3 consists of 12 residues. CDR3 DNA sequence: TGCAGCGTTGAAGATCGGAACTCCGAGCAGTACTTC. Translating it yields CSVEDRNSEQYF.

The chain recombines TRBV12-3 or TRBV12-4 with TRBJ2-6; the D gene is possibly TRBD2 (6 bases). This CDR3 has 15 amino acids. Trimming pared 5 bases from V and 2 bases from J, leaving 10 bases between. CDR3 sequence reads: CASSPPGAGANVLTF. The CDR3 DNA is TGTGCCAGCAGTCCTCCGGGGGCTGGGGCCAACGTCCTGACTTTC.

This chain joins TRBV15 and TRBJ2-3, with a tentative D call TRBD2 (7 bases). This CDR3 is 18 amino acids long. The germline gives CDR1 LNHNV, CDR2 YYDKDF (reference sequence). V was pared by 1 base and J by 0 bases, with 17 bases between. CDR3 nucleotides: TGTGCCACCAGCAGAGCCTATTCGGGGGGCGCTAGCACAGATACGCAGTATTTT. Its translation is CATSRAYSGGASTDTQYF.

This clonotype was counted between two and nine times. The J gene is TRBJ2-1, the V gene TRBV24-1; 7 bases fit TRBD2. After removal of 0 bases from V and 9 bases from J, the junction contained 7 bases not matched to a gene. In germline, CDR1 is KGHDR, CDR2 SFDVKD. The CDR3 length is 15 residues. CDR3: CATSDLPTSYGEQFF. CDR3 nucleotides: TGTGCCACCAGTGATTTGCCGACTAGCTACGGTGAGCAGTTCTTC.

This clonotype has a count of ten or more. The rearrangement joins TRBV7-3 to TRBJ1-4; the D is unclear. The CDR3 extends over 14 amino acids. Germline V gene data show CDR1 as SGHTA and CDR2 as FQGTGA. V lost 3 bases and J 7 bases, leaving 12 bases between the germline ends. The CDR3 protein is CASSFIRRIEKLFF. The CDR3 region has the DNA TGTGCCAGCAGCTTTATCAGAAGAATTGAAAAACTGTTTTTT.

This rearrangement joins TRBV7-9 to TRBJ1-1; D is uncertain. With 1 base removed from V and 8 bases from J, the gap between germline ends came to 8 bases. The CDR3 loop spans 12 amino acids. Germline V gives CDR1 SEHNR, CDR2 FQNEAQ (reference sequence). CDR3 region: CASSLGQVEAFF. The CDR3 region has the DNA TGTGCCAGCAGCTTAGGTCAGGTAGAAGCTTTCTTT.

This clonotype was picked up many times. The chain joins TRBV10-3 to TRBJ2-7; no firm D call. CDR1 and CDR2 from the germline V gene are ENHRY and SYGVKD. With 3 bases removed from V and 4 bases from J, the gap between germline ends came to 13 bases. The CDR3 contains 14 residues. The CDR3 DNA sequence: TGTGCCATCAGTGATAACCTAGGGCAGTACGAGCAGTACTTC. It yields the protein CAISDNLGQYEQYF.

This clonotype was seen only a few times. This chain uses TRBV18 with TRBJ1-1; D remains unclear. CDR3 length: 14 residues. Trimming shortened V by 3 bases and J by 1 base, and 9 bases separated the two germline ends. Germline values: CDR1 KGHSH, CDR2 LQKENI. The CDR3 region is CASSPLATNTEAFF. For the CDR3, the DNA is TGTGCCAGCTCACCGTTGGCTACGAACACTGAAGCTTTCTTT.

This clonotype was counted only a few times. In nucleotides, the CDR3 is TGTGCCAGCAGACCTCAGACCGGAAACACCATATATTTT. This codes for CASRPQTGNTIYF. This chain links TRBV5-5 with TRBJ1-3; D is ambiguous. The germline V gene encodes CDR1 SGHKS and CDR2 YYEKEE (reference sequence). The CDR3 has 13 residues. Trimming pared 5 bases from V and 4 bases from J, leaving 10 bases between.

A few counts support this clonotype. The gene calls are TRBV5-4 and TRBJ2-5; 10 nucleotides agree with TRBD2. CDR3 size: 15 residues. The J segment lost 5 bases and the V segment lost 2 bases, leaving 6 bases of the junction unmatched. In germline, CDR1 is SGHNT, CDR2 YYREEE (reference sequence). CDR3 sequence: CASSLPSGSRETQYF. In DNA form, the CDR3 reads TGTGCCAGCAGCTTACCTAGCGGGAGCAGGGAGACCCAGTACTTC.

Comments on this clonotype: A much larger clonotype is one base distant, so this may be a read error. CDR3 nucleotide sequence: TGTGTCAGCAGTTTGGGACTAGCGGGATCCCAAGAGACCCAGTACTTC. It yields the protein CVSSLGLAGSQETQYF. This rearrangement joins TRBV28 to TRBJ2-5; 13 nucleotides match TRBD2. CDR3 length: 16 residues. The germline V gene encodes CDR1 MDHEN and CDR2 SYDVKM.

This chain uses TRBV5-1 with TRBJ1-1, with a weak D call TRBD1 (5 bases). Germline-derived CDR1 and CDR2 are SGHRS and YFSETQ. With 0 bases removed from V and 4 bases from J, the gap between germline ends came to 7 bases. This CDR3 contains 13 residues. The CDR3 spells CASSLGGSTEAFF. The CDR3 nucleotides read TGCGCCAGCAGCTTGGGGGGGAGCACTGAAGCTTTCTTT. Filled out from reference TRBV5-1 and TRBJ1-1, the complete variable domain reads KAGVTQTPRYLIKTRGQQVTLSCSPISGHRSVSWYQQTPGQGLQFLFEYFSETQRNKGNFPGRFSGRQFSNSRSEMNVSTLELGDSALYLCASSLGGSTEAFFGQGTRLTVV.

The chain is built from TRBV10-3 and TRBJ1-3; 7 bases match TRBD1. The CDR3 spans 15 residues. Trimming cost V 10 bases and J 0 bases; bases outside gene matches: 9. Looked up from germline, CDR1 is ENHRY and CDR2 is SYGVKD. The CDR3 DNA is TGTGCCAGCGGAACCGGGACAGCCTCTGGAAACACCATATATTTT. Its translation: CASGTGTASGNTIYF.

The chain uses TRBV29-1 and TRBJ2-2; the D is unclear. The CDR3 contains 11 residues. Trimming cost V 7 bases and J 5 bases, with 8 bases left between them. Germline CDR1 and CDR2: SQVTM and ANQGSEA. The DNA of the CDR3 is TGCAGCGCAAGAATAACCGGGGAGCTGTTTTTT. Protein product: CSARITGELFF.

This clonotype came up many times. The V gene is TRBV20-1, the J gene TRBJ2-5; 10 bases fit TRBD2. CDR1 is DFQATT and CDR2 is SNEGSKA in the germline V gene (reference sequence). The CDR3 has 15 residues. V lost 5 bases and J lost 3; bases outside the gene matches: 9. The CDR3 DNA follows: TGCAGTGCTGTAGGGAGCAGCGGGAGGGAAGAGACCCAGTACTTC. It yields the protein CSAVGSSGREETQYF.